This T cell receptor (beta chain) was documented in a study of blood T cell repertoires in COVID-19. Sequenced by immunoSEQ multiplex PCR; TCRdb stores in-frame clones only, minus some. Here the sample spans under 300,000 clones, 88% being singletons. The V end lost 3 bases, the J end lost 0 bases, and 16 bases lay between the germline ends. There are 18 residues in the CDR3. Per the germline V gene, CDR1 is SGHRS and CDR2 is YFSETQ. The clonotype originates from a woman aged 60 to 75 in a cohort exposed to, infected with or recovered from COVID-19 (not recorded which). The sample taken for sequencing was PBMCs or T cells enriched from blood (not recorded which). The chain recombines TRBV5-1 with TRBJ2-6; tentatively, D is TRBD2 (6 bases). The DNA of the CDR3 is TGCGCCAGCAGCTCCGGGGGTCTACTGCGCTCTGGGGCCAACGTCCTGACTTTC. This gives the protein CASSSGGLLRSGANVLTF. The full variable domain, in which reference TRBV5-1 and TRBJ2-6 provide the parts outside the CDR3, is KAGVTQTPRYLIKTRGQQVTLSCSPISGHRSVSWYQQTPGQGLQFLFEYFSETQRNKGNFPGRFSGRQFSNSRSEMNVSTLELGDSALYLCASSSGGLLRSGANVLTFGAGSRLTVL.